This entry lists 2 T cell receptor beta chains sequenced from one sample in a study of PD-L1 blockade in urothelial cancer. Time point in this sample: pretreatment peripheral blood. TCRdb's table, derived via immunoSEQ multiplex PCR, lists solely in-frame clones and lacks some. The sample records about 37,000 clones, 84% being singletons. This specimen was PBMCs, taken around atezolizumab (anti-PD-L1) treatment. These receptors were taken from a man aged 55 to 70 with urothelial cancer.

This chain joins TRBV4-2 and TRBJ2-7, with D maybe TRBD1 (5 bases). The germline gives CDR1 LGHNA, CDR2 YNFKEQ. The CDR3 runs 15 residues. Trimming took off 4 bases at V and 4 bases at J, with 17 bases between the two ends. The CDR3 protein is CASSLRGHALYEQYF. In nucleotides, the CDR3 is TGTGCCAGCAGCCTGAGAGGACATGCCCTTTACGAGCAGTACTTC.

This sequence joins TRBV7-6 and TRBJ1-3, with D uncertain. Looked up from germline, CDR1 is SGHVS and CDR2 is FNYEAQ. This CDR3 has 12 amino acids. Trimming left V 4 bases short and J 3 bases short, with 4 bases between. DNA for the CDR3: TGTGCCAGCAGCTCCCTTGGAAACACCATATATTTT. As protein: CASSSLGNTIYF.